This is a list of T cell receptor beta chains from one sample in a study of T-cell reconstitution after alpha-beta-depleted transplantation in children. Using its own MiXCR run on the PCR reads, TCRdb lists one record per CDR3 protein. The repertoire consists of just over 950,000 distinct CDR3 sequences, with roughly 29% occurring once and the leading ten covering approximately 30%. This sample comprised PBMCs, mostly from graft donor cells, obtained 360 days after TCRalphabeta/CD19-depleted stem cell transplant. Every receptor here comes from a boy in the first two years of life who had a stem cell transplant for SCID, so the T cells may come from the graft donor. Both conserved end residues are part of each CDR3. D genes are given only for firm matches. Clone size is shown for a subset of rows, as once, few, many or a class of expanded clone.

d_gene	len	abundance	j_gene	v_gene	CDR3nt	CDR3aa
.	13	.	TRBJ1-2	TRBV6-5	TGTGCCAGCACCAGGAGCCGGCTAGGAGGCTACACCTTC	CASTRSRLGGYTF
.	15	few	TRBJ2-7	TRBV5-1	TGCGCCAGCAGCTTGAGGAGCCCGGGGGTTTACGAGCAGTACTTC	CASSLRSPGVYEQYF
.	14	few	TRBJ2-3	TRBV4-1	TGCGCCAGCAGCCTCCCCAACCACCCCTATACGCAGTATTTT	CASSLPNHPYTQYF
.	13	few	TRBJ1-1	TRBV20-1	TGCAGCGCGGACGGGTCCGGAATAAATGAAGCTTTCTTT	CSADGSGINEAFF
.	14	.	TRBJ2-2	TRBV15	TGTGCCACCAGGAAAGGCCCCAACACCGGGGAGCTGTTTTTT	CATRKGPNTGELFF
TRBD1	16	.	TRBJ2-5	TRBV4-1	TGCGCCAGCAGCCGGGACAGGGGCCCCTCGTACGAGACCCAGTACTTC	CASSRDRGPSYETQYF
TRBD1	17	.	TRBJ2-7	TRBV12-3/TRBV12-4	TGTGCCAGCAGTCTACCGGCCGACAGGGATTTGTCCTACGAGCAGTACTTC	CASSLPADRDLSYEQYF
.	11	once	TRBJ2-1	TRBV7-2	TGTGCCAGCAGCTTAGATACGGAGCAGTTCTTC	CASSLDTEQFF
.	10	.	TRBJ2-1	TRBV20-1	TGCAGTGCTTCTAAGGTCGAGCAGTTCTTC	CSASKVEQFF
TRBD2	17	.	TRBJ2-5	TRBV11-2	TGTGCCAGCAGCTTAGAGGGACTAGCGGGGGGAGTAGAGACCCAGTACTTC	CASSLEGLAGGVETQYF
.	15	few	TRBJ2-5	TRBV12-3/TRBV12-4	TGTGCCAGCAGTTTATCTTTAGGGGGGGGGGAGACCCAGTACTTC	CASSLSLGGGETQYF
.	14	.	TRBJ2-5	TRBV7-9	TGTGCCAGCAGCTTTAAGGAATTCCAAGAGACCCAGTACTTC	CASSFKEFQETQYF
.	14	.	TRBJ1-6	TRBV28	TGTGCCAGCAGTTCCCCCTCGGATCCCTCAGCCCTCCACTTT	CASSSPSDPSALHF
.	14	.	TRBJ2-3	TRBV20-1	TGCAGTGCTAGAGAGCGAATGGGCACAGATACGCAGTATTTT	CSARERMGTDTQYF
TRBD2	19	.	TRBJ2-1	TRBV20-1	TGCAGTGCTAGAGGGCGTGGTAGCGGGGGCCTATACTCCTACAATGAGCAGTTCTTC	CSARGRGSGGLYSYNEQFF
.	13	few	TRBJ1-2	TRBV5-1	TGCGCCAGCAGCTTGGAGGGGGGGGCTGGCTACACCTTC	CASSLEGGAGYTF
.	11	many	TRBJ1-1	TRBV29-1	TGCAGCGTTGGGGAAAACACTGAAGCTTTCTTT	CSVGENTEAFF
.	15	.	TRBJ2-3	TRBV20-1	TGCAGTGCTGTCTCTCGGGCCGTGAGCACAGATACGCAGTATTTT	CSAVSRAVSTDTQYF
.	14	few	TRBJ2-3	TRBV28	TGTGCCAGCAGCCGACATGGCCGCCGGAATACGCAGTATTTT	CASSRHGRRNTQYF
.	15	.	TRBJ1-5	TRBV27	TGTGCCAGCAGTTTAGCACCGAGTAGCAATCAGCCCCAGCATTTT	CASSLAPSSNQPQHF
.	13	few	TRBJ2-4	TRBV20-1	TGCAGTGCTAGCGTGGTAGCCAAAAACATTCAGTACTTC	CSASVVAKNIQYF
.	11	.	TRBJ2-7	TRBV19	TGTGCCAGTAGTTCCCGGGTGGCGCAGTACTTC	CASSSRVAQYF
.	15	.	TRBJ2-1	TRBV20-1	TGCAGTGCTATACAGGGACCTCTCTCTCACAATGAGCAGTTCTTC	CSAIQGPLSHNEQFF
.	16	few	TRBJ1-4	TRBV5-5	TGTGCCAGCAGCTTTGCAGGGTTCCTCCCAAATGAAAAACTGTTTTTT	CASSFAGFLPNEKLFF
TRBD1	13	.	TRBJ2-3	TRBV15	TGTGCCTTATCGGGACAGCTCACAGATACGCAGTATTTT	CALSGQLTDTQYF
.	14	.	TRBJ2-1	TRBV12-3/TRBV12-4	TGTGCCAGCAGGGTAGGGGCCAACTACAATGAGCAGTTCTTC	CASRVGANYNEQFF
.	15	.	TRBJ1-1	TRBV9	TGTGCCAGCAGCGTGTTAGCCGGGGTTAACACTGAAGCTTTCTTT	CASSVLAGVNTEAFF
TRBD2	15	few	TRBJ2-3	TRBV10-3	TGTGCCATCTCCGATTCCGGCGGGGGGGCAAATACGCAGTATTTT	CAISDSGGGANTQYF
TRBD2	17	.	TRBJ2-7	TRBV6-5	TGTGCCAGCAGTTACACTCTGTATGGGGGGGGCTCCTACGAGCAGTACTTC	CASSYTLYGGGSYEQYF
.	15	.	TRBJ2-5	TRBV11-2	TGTGCCAGCAGCCCCGCCTGGTCAGTTCAAGAGACCCAGTACTTC	CASSPAWSVQETQYF
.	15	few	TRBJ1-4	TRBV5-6	TGTGCCAGCAGCCAGGACAGCCTATTTAATGAAAAACTGTTTTTT	CASSQDSLFNEKLFF
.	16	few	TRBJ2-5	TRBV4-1	TGCGCCAGCAGCCAAGATTGGTGGAGTTTGGGGGAGACCCAGTACTTC	CASSQDWWSLGETQYF
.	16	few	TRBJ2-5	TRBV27	TGTGCCAGCAGTTCCCGACTAGGCCCCTACCGGGAGACCCAGTACTTC	CASSSRLGPYRETQYF
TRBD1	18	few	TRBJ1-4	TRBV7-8	TGTGCCAGCAGCTTGTCGGGACAGGGGGCCTCAACTAATGAAAAACTGTTTTTT	CASSLSGQGASTNEKLFF
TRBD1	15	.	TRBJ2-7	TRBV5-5	TGTGCCAGCAGATGGGGCGACAGGGAGCGCTACGAGCAGTACTTC	CASRWGDRERYEQYF
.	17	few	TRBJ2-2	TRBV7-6	TGTGCCAGCAGCCCCCTATTCGGGGGCACCTTTAACGGGGAGCTGTTTTTT	CASSPLFGGTFNGELFF
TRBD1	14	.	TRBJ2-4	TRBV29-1	TGCAGCGCTTGGGACAGCCGGGGCAAAAACATTCAGTACTTC	CSAWDSRGKNIQYF
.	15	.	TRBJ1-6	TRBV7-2	TGTGCCAGCAGGGCTCGGGAACGGTTGAATTCACCCCTCCACTTT	CASRARERLNSPLHF
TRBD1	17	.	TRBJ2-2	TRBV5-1	TGCGCCAGCAGCTTGGCCGGTAGGGGGCTACGTGACGGGGAGCTGTTTTTT	CASSLAGRGLRDGELFF
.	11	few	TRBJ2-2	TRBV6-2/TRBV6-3	TGTGCCAGCAGTTATTCTCTGGAGCTGTTTTTT	CASSYSLELFF
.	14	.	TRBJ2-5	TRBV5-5	TGTGCCAGCAGCTTGTATCTGACACAAGAGACCCAGTACTTC	CASSLYLTQETQYF
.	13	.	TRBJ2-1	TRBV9	TGTGCCAGCAGCATCGGGCCGTACAATGAGCAGTTCTTC	CASSIGPYNEQFF
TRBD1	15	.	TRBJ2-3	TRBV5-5	TGTGCCAGCAGCCGGGACAGGGATCTAACAGATACGCAGTATTTT	CASSRDRDLTDTQYF
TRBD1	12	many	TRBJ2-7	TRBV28	TGTGCCAGCAGTACAGGGGACCACGAGCAGTACTTC	CASSTGDHEQYF
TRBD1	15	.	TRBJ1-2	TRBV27	TGTGCCAGCAGGGGGACAGGGGGCGTGGACTATGGCTACACCTTC	CASRGTGGVDYGYTF
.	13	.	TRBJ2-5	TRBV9	TGTGCCAGCAGCAGTCCGGGGCGGGAGACCCAGTACTTC	CASSSPGRETQYF
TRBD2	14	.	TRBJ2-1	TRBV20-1	TGCAGTGCTACGACTAGCGGGGGGGGCAATGAGCAGTTCTTC	CSATTSGGGNEQFF
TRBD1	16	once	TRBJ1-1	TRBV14	TGTGCCAGCAGCCAGAGCCGACAGGGTTTGAACACTGAAGCTTTCTTT	CASSQSRQGLNTEAFF
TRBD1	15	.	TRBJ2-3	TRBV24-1	TGTGCCACCAGTGATTACAGGGGTAGGACAGATACGCAGTATTTT	CATSDYRGRTDTQYF
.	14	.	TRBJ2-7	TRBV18	TGTGCCAGCTCACCCTCGAGGACTACCTACGAGCAGTACTTC	CASSPSRTTYEQYF
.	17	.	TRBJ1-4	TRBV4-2	TGTGCCAGCAGCCAAGAGGGTCCGAGGGGTTGGGATGAAAAACTGTTTTTT	CASSQEGPRGWDEKLFF
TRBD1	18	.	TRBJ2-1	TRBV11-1	TGTGCCAGCAGCGAACCGGGACAGCAGACTTCCCGATACAATGAGCAGTTCTTC	CASSEPGQQTSRYNEQFF
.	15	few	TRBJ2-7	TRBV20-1	TGCAGTGCTAGTAACTATAAGAGGAGCTCCTACGAGCAGTACTTC	CSASNYKRSSYEQYF
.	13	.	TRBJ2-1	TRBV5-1	TGCGCCAGCAGCGCCCCGGTGGCGCGTCAGCAGTTCTTC	CASSAPVARQQFF